Listed below are T cell receptor beta chains from one sample, sequenced in a study of CD8+CD57+ T cells in acquired aplastic anemia. Each CDR3 protein gets one entry after TCRdb re-called the reads with MiXCR. Of around 170,000 distinct CDR3 sequences in the sample, approximately 49% were seen once. The sequenced material came from sorted CD4+, CD8+, or CD8+CD57+ T cells (not recorded which) from PBMCs. The receptors come from a human donor in good health. Both conserved end residues are part of each CDR3. D genes are given only for firm matches. Only some rows state a clone size, as once, few, many or a class for expanded clones.

TRBV27	TRBJ1-1	TRBD1	few	TGTGCCAGCAGTAACCCCGGACAGGGAAACACTGAAGCTTTCTTT	CASSNPGQGNTEAFF
TRBV24-1	TRBJ2-5	TRBD2	.	TGTGCCACCAGTGACCATACTAGCGGGACAGAGACCCAGTACTTC	CATSDHTSGTETQYF
TRBV2	TRBJ2-7	TRBD2	.	TGTGCCAGCAGCGAATCTAGCGGGGGGGCGGTGCAGTACTTC	CASSESSGGAVQYF
TRBV29-1	TRBJ2-5	.	.	TGCAGCGTTGAAGGGCAGGGGGGCAAGACCCAGTACTTC	CSVEGQGGKTQYF
TRBV25-1	TRBJ1-1	TRBD1	few	TGTGCCAGCAGTGAAACAGTATGGTTTACAGGGGCGAACACTGAAGCTTTCTTT	CASSETVWFTGANTEAFF
TRBV19	TRBJ1-5	.	many	TGTGCCAGTAGTATGACAGTCAATCAGCCCCAGCATTTT	CASSMTVNQPQHF
TRBV7-9	TRBJ2-1	.	few	TGTGCCAGCAGCTTATACGACAATGAGCAGTTCTTC	CASSLYDNEQFF
TRBV11-1	TRBJ2-7	TRBD2	.	TGTGCCAGCAGCCCAGGGGCTAGCGGGAGTGGTAACGAGCAGTACTTC	CASSPGASGSGNEQYF
TRBV7-6	TRBJ1-1	TRBD1	many	TGTGCCAGCAGCCCCGGGACAGGGCAGTCTAGAAGGGCTGAAGCTTTCTTT	CASSPGTGQSRRAEAFF
TRBV7-2	TRBJ2-7	.	many	TGTGCCAGCAGCTTAGGGGGGGCCGCCCGGGACGAGCAGTACTTC	CASSLGGAARDEQYF
TRBV7-7	TRBJ1-5	.	.	TGTGCTAGCAGCTTAAGTGAGAGTCAGCCCCAGCATTTT	CASSLSESQPQHF
TRBV12-3/TRBV12-4	TRBJ2-1	TRBD2	many	TGTGCCAGCAGTCCTAGCGGGAGTATAGGTGAGCAGTTCTTC	CASSPSGSIGEQFF
TRBV11-1	TRBJ2-5	TRBD2	.	TGTGCCAGCAGCTCCGCAGGCGGCGGGGGGTCCCAAGAGACCCAGTACTTC	CASSSAGGGGSQETQYF
TRBV10-3	TRBJ1-2	.	.	TGTGCCATCAGGGGCGCTTCGGCGGATGGCTACACCTTC	CAIRGASADGYTF
TRBV30	TRBJ1-1	.	.	TGTGCCAGTAGTAAGAGACAAACCCTGAACCTAAACACTGAAGCCTTCTTT	CASSKRQTLNLNTEAFF
TRBV24-1	TRBJ2-3	TRBD2	once	TGTGCCACCAGTGATTCGGGGACTAGACTTCCCACAGATACGCAGTATTTT	CATSDSGTRLPTDTQYF
TRBV20-1	TRBJ1-1	.	.	TGCAGTGCTAGTCCCCCAGGGAGCACTGAAGCTTTCTTT	CSASPPGSTEAFF
TRBV20-1	TRBJ2-3	.	.	TGCAGTGCTAGACAGCAGGGCGGCACAGATACGCAGTATTTT	CSARQQGGTDTQYF
TRBV14	TRBJ2-1	TRBD2	.	TGTGCCAGCAGTAAGACTAGCGGGGTCAATGAGCAGTTCTTC	CASSKTSGVNEQFF
TRBV10-2	TRBJ2-1	.	.	TGCGCCAGCAGTAAATCTAGTGCACTCTTCTCCTACAATGAGCAGTTCTTC	CASSKSSALFSYNEQFF
TRBV15	TRBJ2-5	.	many	TGTGCCACCAGCAGAGGGCAAGGGCGGGAAGAGACCCAGTACTTC	CATSRGQGREETQYF
TRBV7-2	TRBJ2-5	.	.	TGTGCCAGCGGCTTAGGATGGGGGCGCCAAGAGACCCAGTGCTTC	CASGLGWGRQETQCF
TRBV2	TRBJ2-7	.	many	TGTGCCAGCAGTGATGTGGGGACATGGGAGCAGTACTTC	CASSDVGTWEQYF
TRBV5-8	TRBJ2-5	.	many	TGTGCCAGCAGCTTCGGCCCTGGGGAGACCCAGTACTTC	CASSFGPGETQYF
TRBV28	TRBJ1-5	TRBD1	.	TGTGCCAGCAGTCCAGCCCGACAGGGTCCCCGGCCCCAGCATTTT	CASSPARQGPRPQHF
TRBV10-3	TRBJ1-1	TRBD1	.	TGTGCCATCAGATCGGGACAGGGGATCTCTGAAGCTTTCTTT	CAIRSGQGISEAFF
TRBV5-4	TRBJ2-1	TRBD1	few	TGTGCCAGCAGCGAACCGGGACAGGGGTTTAATGAGCAGTTCTTC	CASSEPGQGFNEQFF
TRBV20-1	TRBJ1-3	.	many	TGCAGTGCTAGAGATTTGTCTGTTGGAAACACCATATATTTT	CSARDLSVGNTIYF
TRBV20-1	TRBJ1-5	.	.	TGCAGTGCTAGACCGACCGTAAATCAGCCCCAGCATTTT	CSARPTVNQPQHF
TRBV29-1	TRBJ2-7	TRBD2	.	TGCAGCGTGCCTAGCGGGAACTCCTACGAGCAGTACTTC	CSVPSGNSYEQYF
TRBV12-3/TRBV12-4	TRBJ1-5	TRBD1	.	TGTGCCAGCAGTTGGGAACAGGGGGCGCGGGGCAATCAGCCCCAGCATTTT	CASSWEQGARGNQPQHF
TRBV7-9	TRBJ2-5	.	.	TGTGCCAGCAGCCAACCCGAAGGCCAAGAGACCCAGTACTTC	CASSQPEGQETQYF
TRBV2	TRBJ2-5	.	many	TGTGCCAGCAGCATCCAAGAGACCCAGTACTTC	CASSIQETQYF